The sequence of this TCR beta chain was determined in a study of cytomegalovirus exposure and HLA in healthy donors. PCR was performed using 60 Vbeta and 13 Jbeta primers. This table comes from immunoSEQ multiplex PCR, and its TCRdb copy is limited to in-frame clones, with some not included. Seen here are 110,000 to 150,000 clones, less than 9.5% observed once, and the top ten hold 1.5% to 2%. A note on this clone: Its specificity is not known.

The germline gives CDR1 SNHLY, CDR2 FYNNEI. The trim removed 3 bases at V and 6 bases at J, leaving 12 bases unmatched. The CDR3 runs to 16 residues. Regarding the study as a whole: As a later analysis revealed, most CMV-associated TCR beta chains appeared HLA-restricted. There were several of the most significant clusters that appeared linked to common viral pathogens in a later analysis. Analysis performed later found 16,000 or so TCR beta sequences associated with HLA alleles at 0.05 false discovery rate. There was a cluster of highly shared sequence variants that was likely a sequencing artifact.

This clonotype was sampled from a male donor in good health and CMV-seronegative. The chain combines TRBV2 with TRBJ2-7; 9 bases map to TRBD1. Sequencing was carried out using PBMCs. CDR3 nucleotides: TGTGCCAGCAGTGATCCTGATTCGGGGACAGGGAGCGAGCAGTACTTC. Translated: CASSDPDSGTGSEQYF.